A selection of T cell receptor beta chains follows, all from one sample in a study of blood T cells in healthy people across ages. MiXCR, run by TCRdb on the 5' RACE reads, gives a single entry per CDR3 protein. This repertoire shows 1,800,000 or so distinct CDR3 sequences, about 39% found once; its top ten account for roughly 23%. Sequencing input: blood. The receptors come from a human donor in good health. Each CDR3 is given with its conserved first and last residue. The D gene is left open where the match is weak. Part of the rows lack a size; the others show once, few, many or a class for expanded clones.

J gene: TRBJ1-2
V gene: TRBV15
D gene: -
clone size: -
CDR3 DNA: TGTGCCACCAGCAGAGAAGGCGGAAAATATGGCTACACCTTC
CDR3 protein: CATSREGGKYGYTF

J gene: TRBJ2-5
V gene: TRBV4-3
D gene: TRBD2
clone size: few
CDR3 DNA: TGCGCCAGCAGCCAAGATCCCGGCGGGGGGGCAGAGACCCAGTACTTC
CDR3 protein: CASSQDPGGGAETQYF

J gene: TRBJ2-7
V gene: TRBV19
D gene: -
clone size: -
CDR3 DNA: TGTGCCACAGGGGGAGGGTCCTACGAGCAGTACTTC
CDR3 protein: CATGGGSYEQYF

J gene: TRBJ2-7
V gene: TRBV4-2
D gene: TRBD2
clone size: -
CDR3 DNA: TGTGCCAGCAGCCAGGATGGGGGGATAGCGGGGGCCCTTCACTACAATGAGCAGTACTTC
CDR3 protein: CASSQDGGIAGALHYNEQYF

J gene: TRBJ2-1
V gene: TRBV20-1
D gene: TRBD1
clone size: few
CDR3 DNA: TGCAGTGCTGAGGACAGGGCGCGTGAGCAGTTCTTC
CDR3 protein: CSAEDRAREQFF

J gene: TRBJ1-2
V gene: TRBV12-3/TRBV12-4
D gene: -
clone size: -
CDR3 DNA: TGTGCCAGCAGTTTACTGTCCAGGGCGGGCTACACCTTC
CDR3 protein: CASSLLSRAGYTF

J gene: TRBJ1-2
V gene: TRBV12-3/TRBV12-4
D gene: TRBD1
clone size: -
CDR3 DNA: TGTGCCAGCAGTTTGGACAAGTGGTCCAGGGGGGGCTACACCTTC
CDR3 protein: CASSLDKWSRGGYTF

J gene: TRBJ2-1
V gene: TRBV5-1
D gene: -
clone size: once
CDR3 DNA: TGCGCCAGCAGCCTAGCCACCGGGACGTGCAATGAGCAGTTCTTC
CDR3 protein: CASSLATGTCNEQFF

J gene: TRBJ1-2
V gene: TRBV29-1
D gene: TRBD1
clone size: -
CDR3 DNA: TGCAGCGTTCCACCCCAGACAGGGCAGGGCTACACCTTC
CDR3 protein: CSVPPQTGQGYTF

J gene: TRBJ2-5
V gene: TRBV29-1
D gene: -
clone size: -
CDR3 DNA: TGCAGCGTTGAAGGGGCAGGGAGGAGAGAGCAGTACTTC
CDR3 protein: CSVEGAGRREQYF

J gene: TRBJ2-3
V gene: TRBV7-6
D gene: -
clone size: -
CDR3 DNA: TGTGCCAGCAGCTTGTGGCTATTAGATACGCAGTATTTT
CDR3 protein: CASSLWLLDTQYF

J gene: TRBJ2-3
V gene: TRBV10-3
D gene: TRBD2
clone size: few
CDR3 DNA: TGTGCCATCAGTGAGCTACAGACTAGCGGGGGGACCACAGATACGCAGTATTTT
CDR3 protein: CAISELQTSGGTTDTQYF

J gene: TRBJ2-7
V gene: TRBV18
D gene: -
clone size: -
CDR3 DNA: TGTGCCAGCTCACCGAATGGGCAGGTGGCACACGAGCAGTACTTC
CDR3 protein: CASSPNGQVAHEQYF

J gene: TRBJ1-1
V gene: TRBV7-9
D gene: -
clone size: -
CDR3 DNA: TGTGCCGGCAGCTTGAGCGGCCAAAAGGAAACTGAAGCTTTCTTT
CDR3 protein: CAGSLSGQKETEAFF

J gene: TRBJ2-7
V gene: TRBV20-1
D gene: TRBD2
clone size: few
CDR3 DNA: TGCAGTGCTAGGGCCAGCGGGGGAGGCGAGCAGTACTTC
CDR3 protein: CSARASGGGEQYF

J gene: TRBJ2-6
V gene: TRBV3-1
D gene: -
clone size: -
CDR3 DNA: TGTGCCAGCAGCCAGGTCCCGGCGGGGGCCAACGTCCTGACTTTC
CDR3 protein: CASSQVPAGANVLTF

J gene: TRBJ1-2
V gene: TRBV6-6
D gene: TRBD1
clone size: -
CDR3 DNA: TGTGCCAGCACTAGGGGACAGCCAGGTGGGGGCTACACCTTC
CDR3 protein: CASTRGQPGGGYTF

J gene: TRBJ2-3
V gene: TRBV11-2
D gene: TRBD2
clone size: -
CDR3 DNA: TGTGCCAGCAGCTTAGGGGGTAGCGGGGGGGAAGCGCAGTATTTT
CDR3 protein: CASSLGGSGGEAQYF

J gene: TRBJ2-5
V gene: TRBV5-1
D gene: -
clone size: -
CDR3 DNA: TGCGCCAGCAGCTCGGGGAGGATAGATGAGACCCAGTACTTC
CDR3 protein: CASSSGRIDETQYF

J gene: TRBJ1-1
V gene: TRBV12-3/TRBV12-4
D gene: -
clone size: once
CDR3 DNA: TGTGCCGGCAAACTCGCGGGTCTTACAATGAACACTGAAGCTTTCTTT
CDR3 protein: CAGKLAGLTMNTEAFF

J gene: TRBJ1-2
V gene: TRBV28
D gene: -
clone size: few
CDR3 DNA: TGTGCCAGCGAGCTGGGGGTGAACTATGGCTACACCTTC
CDR3 protein: CASELGVNYGYTF

J gene: TRBJ1-2
V gene: TRBV6-5
D gene: TRBD1
clone size: few
CDR3 DNA: TGTGCCAGCAGTCCGACAGGGATGGGCTATGGCTACACCTTC
CDR3 protein: CASSPTGMGYGYTF

J gene: TRBJ2-5
V gene: TRBV11-2
D gene: TRBD2
clone size: -
CDR3 DNA: TGTGCCGGCAGCTTCATGCGGGGGTTCCAAGAGACCCAGTACTTC
CDR3 protein: CAGSFMRGFQETQYF

J gene: TRBJ1-4
V gene: TRBV7-9
D gene: TRBD1
clone size: -
CDR3 DNA: TGTGCCAGCAGCTTGGGACAGGGGACGAGTAATGAAAAACTGTTTTTT
CDR3 protein: CASSLGQGTSNEKLFF

J gene: TRBJ2-1
V gene: TRBV4-1
D gene: TRBD2
clone size: few
CDR3 DNA: TGCGCCAGCAGCCACCCGACTAGCGGGCGGTACAATGAGCAGTTCTTC
CDR3 protein: CASSHPTSGRYNEQFF

J gene: TRBJ2-7
V gene: TRBV12-5
D gene: -
clone size: -
CDR3 DNA: TGTGCTAGTGGTACAACGGACACTCCCTACGAGCAGTACTTC
CDR3 protein: CASGTTDTPYEQYF

J gene: TRBJ2-1
V gene: TRBV21-1
D gene: -
clone size: -
CDR3 DNA: TGTGCCAGCAGCAAAGCGGTGGGACCGTACAATGAGCAGTTCTTC
CDR3 protein: CASSKAVGPYNEQFF

J gene: TRBJ1-2
V gene: TRBV4-1
D gene: -
clone size: -
CDR3 DNA: TGCGCCAGCAGCCAAGTTAGGAGTTATGGCTACACCTTC
CDR3 protein: CASSQVRSYGYTF

J gene: TRBJ2-1
V gene: TRBV5-1
D gene: -
clone size: once
CDR3 DNA: TGCGCCAGCAGCCATGAAACAGGGTTATACAATGAGCAGTTCTTC
CDR3 protein: CASSHETGLYNEQFF

J gene: TRBJ2-5
V gene: TRBV4-3
D gene: -
clone size: -
CDR3 DNA: TGCGCCAGCAGCCAAGGCCTAATCGCTAGCAGTGAGACCCAGTACTTC
CDR3 protein: CASSQGLIASSETQYF

J gene: TRBJ2-5
V gene: TRBV20-1
D gene: -
clone size: few
CDR3 DNA: TGCAGTGCTAGAGCGCCCTCAGGAGAGACCCAGTACTTC
CDR3 protein: CSARAPSGETQYF

J gene: TRBJ1-2
V gene: TRBV6-6
D gene: -
clone size: -
CDR3 DNA: TGTGCCAGCAGTAAGAAGACAGGTGGAAGTGGTAGTGGCTACACCTTC
CDR3 protein: CASSKKTGGSGSGYTF

J gene: TRBJ2-7
V gene: TRBV29-1
D gene: TRBD2
clone size: many
CDR3 DNA: TGCAGCGTTATCCCCGGAGCTAGCGGGGGGGATACGAGGCAGTACTTC
CDR3 protein: CSVIPGASGGDTRQYF

J gene: TRBJ2-1
V gene: TRBV4-3
D gene: -
clone size: -
CDR3 DNA: TGCGCCAGCAGCCAAGGGGTGGGAACAGAGCAGTTCTTC
CDR3 protein: CASSQGVGTEQFF

J gene: TRBJ2-3
V gene: TRBV20-1
D gene: -
clone size: -
CDR3 DNA: TGCAGTGCTAGTGGCGGAGGCCACACAGATACGCAGTATTTT
CDR3 protein: CSASGGGHTDTQYF

J gene: TRBJ2-1
V gene: TRBV6-2/TRBV6-3
D gene: TRBD1
clone size: -
CDR3 DNA: TGTGCCAGCAGTAAAACAACTTCGGGACAGGGCTACAATGAGCAGTTCTTC
CDR3 protein: CASSKTTSGQGYNEQFF

J gene: TRBJ1-1
V gene: TRBV4-3
D gene: -
clone size: -
CDR3 DNA: TGCGCCAGCAGCCCGTTTGTCGCGAACACTGAAGCTTTCTTT
CDR3 protein: CASSPFVANTEAFF

J gene: TRBJ1-1
V gene: TRBV29-1
D gene: -
clone size: once
CDR3 DNA: TGCAGCGTTGACGCTCAGGGGCAGAACACTGAAGCTTTCTTT
CDR3 protein: CSVDAQGQNTEAFF

J gene: TRBJ2-1
V gene: TRBV7-2
D gene: -
clone size: -
CDR3 DNA: TGTGCCAGCAGCTTAATGGGCGGGGAGAGCTCCTACAATGAGCAGTTCTTC
CDR3 protein: CASSLMGGESSYNEQFF

J gene: TRBJ2-7
V gene: TRBV4-1
D gene: TRBD2
clone size: few
CDR3 DNA: TGCGCCAGCAGCCAACGAGCGGGGAGCGAGCAGTACTTC
CDR3 protein: CASSQRAGSEQYF

J gene: TRBJ2-1
V gene: TRBV20-1
D gene: -
clone size: -
CDR3 DNA: TGCAGTGCTAGAGCCCGAAGAATCAGGGAAGAGGGCTCCTACAATGAGCAGTTCTTC
CDR3 protein: CSARARRIREEGSYNEQFF

J gene: TRBJ1-2
V gene: TRBV10-3
D gene: TRBD1
clone size: -
CDR3 DNA: TGTGCCACCGGCGGGGACAGGCTTAACGGCTACACCTTC
CDR3 protein: CATGGDRLNGYTF

J gene: TRBJ2-7
V gene: TRBV28
D gene: -
clone size: few
CDR3 DNA: TGTGCCAGCAGTTTACTGTTTGGCAGGACGACCTACGAGCAGTACTTC
CDR3 protein: CASSLLFGRTTYEQYF

J gene: TRBJ2-1
V gene: TRBV20-1
D gene: -
clone size: -
CDR3 DNA: TGCAGTGCCATAGCCCCCGGGTCCTTCGGCAATGAGCAGTTCTTC
CDR3 protein: CSAIAPGSFGNEQFF

J gene: TRBJ1-1
V gene: TRBV7-3
D gene: -
clone size: -
CDR3 DNA: TGTGCCAGCAGCCCCTCGGACAAGGTAAACACTGAAGCTTTCTTT
CDR3 protein: CASSPSDKVNTEAFF

J gene: TRBJ1-1
V gene: TRBV7-8
D gene: -
clone size: few
CDR3 DNA: TGTGCCAGCAGCCCGGACATGCTCGCGAACACTGAAGCTTTCTTT
CDR3 protein: CASSPDMLANTEAFF

J gene: TRBJ2-7
V gene: TRBV18
D gene: TRBD1
clone size: -
CDR3 DNA: TGTGCCAGCTCCGAGGGACAGGTCACCTACGAGCAGTACTTC
CDR3 protein: CASSEGQVTYEQYF

J gene: TRBJ2-5
V gene: TRBV6-2/TRBV6-3
D gene: -
clone size: few
CDR3 DNA: TGTGCCAGCAGCATAGCTAAACCGGGACTCGCGTACCAAGAGACCCAGTACTTC
CDR3 protein: CASSIAKPGLAYQETQYF

J gene: TRBJ2-5
V gene: TRBV9
D gene: -
clone size: -
CDR3 DNA: TGTGCCAGCCACCTATCAGAGGACCCAAGTCGGCAGTACTTC
CDR3 protein: CASHLSEDPSRQYF